This T cell receptor beta chain is drawn from a study of shared clonotypes between healthy human individuals. On this clone: Its antigen is not identified. Other DNA sequences in the same sample also yield this CDR3.

After removal of 0 bases from V and 2 bases from J, the junction contained 2 bases not matched to a gene. Germline CDR1 reads SGHRS; CDR2 reads YFSETQ. The CDR3 is 16 residues long. General study points: Incomplete sequencing of sorted subsets was indicated by rarefaction despite large depth. Generally, naive subsets came out with larger estimated richness than memory subsets.

In the sorted-subset replicate PCRs, about 200 ng DNA, 25,000 to 35,000 T cell genomes, was used. Repertoires were generated with immunoSEQ multiplex PCR, while TCRdb's copy carries only in-frame clones and drops some. The table has some 2.1 million clones, 85% to 95% seen once. The specimen was naive CD4+ T cells sorted from blood. Subset given: CD45RA+ positively selected. The sequence derives from a man aged 18 to 30 in good health. This rearrangement joins TRBV5-1 to TRBJ2-5, with 12 bases identical to TRBD2. The CDR3 reads CASSLVLAGGQETQYF. The CDR3 nucleotides are TGCGCCAGCAGCTTGGTGCTAGCGGGGGGGCAAGAGACCCAGTACTTC.